This TCR beta chain was profiled in a study of regulatory T cells in long-lasting Graves disease. Assembly of TCR beta libraries relied on iRepertoire HTBI primers together with Arm-PCR of CDR3 regions. TCRdb recomputed calls from the multiplex PCR reads with MiXCR, one row per CDR3 protein. Here the sample spans about 530,000 distinct CDR3 sequences, about 16% being singletons. This clonotype was seen a few times. Its specificity is unknown. Per germline, CDR1 SQVTM and CDR2 ANQGSEA. This CDR3 region has 15 residues. J gave up 1 base and V 5 bases, and 7 bases lay outside the gene matches. Time point here: newly diagnosed GD, antithyroid drugs for less than 3 months. Generation of the TCR library employed RNA extracted from PBMCs. Whole-study findings and limits: The work looked only at peripheral blood and did not look at thyroid tissue.

These same records also appear under a second study, on T cells in Graves' hyperthyroidism and ophthalmopathy. According to that study: Researchers ran a first-round RT-PCR on the TCR CDR3 using the HTBI primer set. Blood also contained most expanded thyroid clonotypes above 0.001. Ophthalmopathy cases were set apart from stable hyperthyroidism by a 13 V-J model.

This chain joins TRBV29-1 and TRBJ2-5; TRBD2 matches at 10 bases. This material consisted of peripheral blood mononuclear cells (PBMCs), taken at new diagnosis, from a patient treated with antithyroid drugs. This TCR derives from a woman aged 35 to 59 with Graves disease. CDR3 DNA sequence: TGCAGCGTTTGTAGGCTAGCGGGGGCCCAAGAGACCCAGTACTTC. Protein sequence: CSVCRLAGAQETQYF.